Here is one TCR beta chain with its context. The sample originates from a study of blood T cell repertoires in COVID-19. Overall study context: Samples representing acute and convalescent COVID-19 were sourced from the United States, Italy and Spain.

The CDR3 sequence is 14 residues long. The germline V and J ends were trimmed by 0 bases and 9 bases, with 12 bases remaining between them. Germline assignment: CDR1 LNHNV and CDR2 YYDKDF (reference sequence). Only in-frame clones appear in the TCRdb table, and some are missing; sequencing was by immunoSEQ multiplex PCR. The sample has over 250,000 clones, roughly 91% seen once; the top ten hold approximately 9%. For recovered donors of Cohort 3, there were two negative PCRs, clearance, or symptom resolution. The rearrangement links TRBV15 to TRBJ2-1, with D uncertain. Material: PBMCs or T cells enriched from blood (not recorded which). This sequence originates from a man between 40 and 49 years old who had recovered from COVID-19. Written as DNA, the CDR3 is TGTGCCACCAGCAGAGATCGGCAGGTTGGTGAGCAGTTCTTC. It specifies CATSRDRQVGEQFF.